The 5 T cell receptor beta chains presented below share a single source sample, sequenced in a study of T cells in Graves' hyperthyroidism and ophthalmopathy. The CDR3 regions of TCR beta were amplified from RNA transcripts. HTBI primers were the set used in a first-round RT-PCR of the TCR CDR3. TCRdb re-analysed the multiplex PCR reads in MiXCR, keeping a single row per CDR3 protein. The sample carries more than 600,000 distinct CDR3 sequences, about a sixth recorded once. The sample consisted of blood. Receptors originate from a man in his late teens or twenties with Graves' hyperthyroidism.

This clonotype was observed a few times. This rearrangement joins TRBV9 to TRBJ2-3; perhaps D is TRBD1 or TRBD2 (5 bases each). Trimming pared 10 bases from V and 1 base from J, leaving 10 bases between. Looked up from germline, CDR1 is SGDLS and CDR2 is YYNGEE. CDR3 length equals 12 residues. CDR3 nucleotide sequence: TGTGCCCCCGGGGCTCGCACAGATACGCAGTATTTT. It specifies CAPGARTDTQYF.

In this sample, this clonotype turned up many times. This chain joins TRBV28 and TRBJ2-7; 11 bases align to TRBD1. The V and J ends lost 6 bases and 7 bases, in that order; junction bases with no gene match: 8. There are 14 residues in the CDR3. CDR1 and CDR2 (germline): MDHEN, SYDVKM. CDR3 coding DNA: TGTGCCAGCAGGACCGGACAGGGGGCGCGAGAGCAGTACTTC. Protein: CASRTGQGAREQYF.

This clonotype has a count of ten or more. The chain carries TRBV7-9 and TRBJ2-1, with 9 bases lining up with TRBD2. Germline assignment: CDR1 SEHNR and CDR2 FQNEAQ (reference sequence). The CDR3 sequence is 17 residues long. V dropped 2 bases and J dropped 9; count of bases not matched to a gene: 14. CDR3 bases: TGTGCCAGCAGCTTACAGCCGGCGGGAGGGCCGTCGGGTGAGCAGTTCTTC. This gives the protein CASSLQPAGGPSGEQFF.

The V gene is TRBV4-1, the J gene TRBJ2-7; D unclear. The CDR3 has 14 residues. Trimming took off 1 base at V and 3 bases at J, with 10 bases between the two ends. Per the germline V gene, CDR1 is MGHRA and CDR2 is YSYEKL. The CDR3 bases are TGCGCCAGCAGCCAAGCTCTCCTGATCTACGAGCAGTACTTC. It yields the protein CASSQALLIYEQYF.

The table lists this clonotype with many counts. This chain links TRBV7-2 with TRBJ2-3; 13 bases fit TRBD2. Germline CDR1 SGHTA, CDR2 FQGNSA. CDR3 size: 19 residues. V gave up 2 bases and J gave up 5 bases; unmatched junction bases: 13. The CDR3 here is CASSLSLWTSGSKEDTQYF. In DNA form, the CDR3 reads TGTGCCAGCAGCTTAAGTTTGTGGACTAGCGGGAGTAAGGAAGATACGCAGTATTTT.